The entry below describes one TCR beta chain. Its target is not known. This entry belongs to a study of cytomegalovirus exposure and HLA in healthy donors. Whole-study context: Findings of an earlier analysis included some 110 million unique TCR beta sequences from around 180 million T cells. Study-level points and caveats: Productive status was seen about 90% or about 30% of the time for most TCR beta V segments in an earlier analysis. Indistinguishability led to the exclusion of some V segments, TRBV6-2 and TRBV6-3 included.

60 Vbeta and 13 Jbeta primers were used in PCR. Generated by immunoSEQ multiplex PCR, the TCRdb table keeps only in-frame clones and is missing some. The table records fewer than 150,000 clones, approximately 80% of them present only once. Deletions cut 7 bases from V and 0 bases from J, with 9 bases between. Per germline, CDR1 SGHVS and CDR2 FQNEAQ. The CDR3 runs 13 residues. Sequenced input: PBMCs. The chain couples TRBV7-8 to TRBJ2-5; a possible D gene is TRBD2 (6 bases). The sequence derives from a man aged 25 to 40 in good health and CMV-seronegative. CDR3 coding DNA: TGTGCCAGCACCAGGGACTACCAAGAGACCCAGTACTTC. Amino acids: CASTRDYQETQYF.